This T cell receptor (beta chain) appears in the sequencing data of a study of blood T cell repertoires in COVID-19. At the level of the study: The origin of the acute and convalescent COVID-19 samples was the United States, Italy and Spain. The cDNA or gDNA used as material had been derived from T cells, B-cell-depleted T cells, or PBMCs.

There are 15 residues in the CDR3. V was pared by 7 bases and J by 2 bases, with 18 bases between. Germline V CDR1 and CDR2: MNHEY, SVGAGI. Study processing details: Reference gene primer amplification gave estimated nucleated cell counts. Only in-frame clones appear in the TCRdb table, and some are missing; sequencing was by immunoSEQ multiplex PCR. V and J calls and clone size follow that table, whereas D and trimming were derived from the DNA. This sample has tens of thousands of clones, with 80% to 90% found just once. The TCR comes from a man aged 25-45 years with acute or convalescent COVID-19. The chain recombines TRBV6-5 with TRBJ2-7, with D maybe TRBD2 (5 bases). The sequenced material came from peripheral blood. The DNA of the CDR3 is TGTGCCAGCACCTCCAGGATCGGGAATGCCTACGAGCAGTACTTC. Translation gives CASTSRIGNAYEQYF.